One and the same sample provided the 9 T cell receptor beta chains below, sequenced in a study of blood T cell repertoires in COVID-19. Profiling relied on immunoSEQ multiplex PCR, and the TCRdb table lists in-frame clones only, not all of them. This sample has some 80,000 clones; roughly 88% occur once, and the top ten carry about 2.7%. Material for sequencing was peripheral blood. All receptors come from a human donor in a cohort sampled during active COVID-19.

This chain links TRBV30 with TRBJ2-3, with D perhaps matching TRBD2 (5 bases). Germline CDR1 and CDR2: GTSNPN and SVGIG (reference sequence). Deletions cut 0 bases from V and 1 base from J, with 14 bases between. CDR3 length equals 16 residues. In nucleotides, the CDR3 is TGTGCCTGGAGTGTACGTGGGGTCGGGGGCACAGATACGCAGTATTTT. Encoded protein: CAWSVRGVGGTDTQYF.

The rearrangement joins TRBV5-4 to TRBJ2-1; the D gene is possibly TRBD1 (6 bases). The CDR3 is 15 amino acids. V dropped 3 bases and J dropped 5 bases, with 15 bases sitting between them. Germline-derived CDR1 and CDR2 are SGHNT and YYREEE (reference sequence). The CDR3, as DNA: TGTGCCAGCAGCTCCACAGGGTCGAACAACAATGAGCAGTTCTTC. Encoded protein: CASSSTGSNNNEQFF. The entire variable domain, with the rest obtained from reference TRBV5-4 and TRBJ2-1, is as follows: ETGVTQSPTHLIKTRGQQVTLRCSSQSGHNTVSWYQQALGQGPQFIFQYYREEENGRGNFPPRFSGLQFPNYSSELNVNALELDDSALYLCASSSTGSNNNEQFFGPGTRLTVL.

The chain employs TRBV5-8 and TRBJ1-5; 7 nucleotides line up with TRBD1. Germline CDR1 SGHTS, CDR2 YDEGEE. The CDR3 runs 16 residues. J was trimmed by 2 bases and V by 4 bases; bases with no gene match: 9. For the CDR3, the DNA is TGTGCCAGCAGCGATATCTACAGGGGAGGCAATCAGCCCCAGCATTTT. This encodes CASSDIYRGGNQPQHF.

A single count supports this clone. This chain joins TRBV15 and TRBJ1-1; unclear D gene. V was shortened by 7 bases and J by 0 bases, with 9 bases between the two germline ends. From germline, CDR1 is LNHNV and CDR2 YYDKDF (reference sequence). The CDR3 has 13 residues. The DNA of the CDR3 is TGTGCCACCAATGTCAGGATGAACACTGAAGCTTTCTTT. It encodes CATNVRMNTEAFF.

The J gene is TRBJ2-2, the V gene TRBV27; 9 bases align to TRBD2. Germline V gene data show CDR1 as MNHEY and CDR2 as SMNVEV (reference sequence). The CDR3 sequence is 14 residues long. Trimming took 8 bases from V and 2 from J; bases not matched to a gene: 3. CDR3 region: CASRAGGNTGELFF. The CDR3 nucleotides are TGTGCCAGCCGAGCGGGAGGCAACACCGGGGAGCTGTTTTTT.

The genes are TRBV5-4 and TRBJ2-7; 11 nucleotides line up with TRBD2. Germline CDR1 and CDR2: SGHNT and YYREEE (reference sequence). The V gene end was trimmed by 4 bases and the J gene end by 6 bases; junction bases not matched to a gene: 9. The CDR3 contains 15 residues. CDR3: CASSLSGTSGVEQYF. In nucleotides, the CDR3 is TGTGCCAGCAGCCTGTCCGGGACTAGCGGCGTCGAGCAGTACTTC.

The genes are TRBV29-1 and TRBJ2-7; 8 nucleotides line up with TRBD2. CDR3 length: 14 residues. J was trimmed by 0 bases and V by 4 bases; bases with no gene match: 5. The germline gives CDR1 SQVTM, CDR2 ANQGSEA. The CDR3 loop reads CSVVTSGYSYEQYF. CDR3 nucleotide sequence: TGCAGCGTTGTTACTAGCGGTTACTCCTACGAGCAGTACTTC.

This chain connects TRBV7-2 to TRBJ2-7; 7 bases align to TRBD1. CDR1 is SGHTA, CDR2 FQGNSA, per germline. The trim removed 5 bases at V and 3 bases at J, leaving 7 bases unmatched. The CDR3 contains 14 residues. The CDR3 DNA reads TGTGCCAGCAGCCTAACGACAGGGTTCTACGAGCAGTACTTC. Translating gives CASSLTTGFYEQYF.

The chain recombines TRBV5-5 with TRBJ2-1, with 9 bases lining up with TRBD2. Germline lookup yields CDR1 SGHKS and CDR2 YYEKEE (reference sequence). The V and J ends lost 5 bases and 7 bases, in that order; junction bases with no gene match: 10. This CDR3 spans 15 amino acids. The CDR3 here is CASRYLSGGRNEQFF. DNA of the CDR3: TGTGCCAGCAGATATTTAAGCGGGGGGCGGAATGAGCAGTTCTTC.